The clone carrying this T cell receptor (beta chain) showed up just once. It was with 60 Vbeta and 13 Jbeta primers that the PCR ran. Measured with immunoSEQ multiplex PCR; TCRdb has only the in-frame clones, and not every one. The table lists roughly 130,000 clones, approximately 85% of them singletons. This entry belongs to a study of cytomegalovirus exposure and HLA in healthy donors. Trimming shortened V by 3 bases and J by 1 base, and 17 bases separated the two germline ends. The CDR3 contains 16 residues. Germline CDR1 and CDR2: SGHDT and YYEEEE. The chain is built from TRBV5-6 and TRBJ2-7; a possible D gene is TRBD2 (5 bases). The sample was PBMCs. The source is a woman aged 40 to 50 in good health and CMV-seronegative. In DNA, the CDR3 is TGTGCCAGCAGCTCCTACTCCCGGCGGAGGTCCTACGAGCAGTACTTC. This sequence encodes CASSSYSRRRSYEQYF.